This T cell receptor (beta chain) was identified during a study of OX40 agonist ivuxolimab in advanced cancers. Study-wide background: Participants averaged 60 years of age (range roughly 23 to 90) and were around 85% male.

Concerning this clone itself: What it binds is unknown.

Between the trimmed V and J ends, which lost 2 bases and 7 bases, there was a span of 16 bases. CDR3 size: 16 residues. In germline, CDR1 is SGHDT, CDR2 YYEEEE. Sequencing used immunoSEQ multiplex PCR; TCRdb keeps in-frame clones, though not all of them. The repertoire holds under 40,000 clones, with around 84% as singletons. Findings of the study overall: Compared with others, partial responders at 0.1-3.0 mg/kg displayed clonal expansion among the lowest.

This specimen was CD4+ or CD8+ T cells sorted from blood, taken in a trial of the OX40 agonist ivuxolimab. V usage is TRBV5-6 and J usage is TRBJ1-6, with D perhaps TRBD1 (5 bases). The receptor's source is an adult with an advanced solid tumor such as melanoma, head and neck, liver or kidney cancer. Here the CDR3 DNA reads TGTGCCAGCAGCTTACTGGGTCGACAGAGGAATTCACCCCTCCACTTT. Protein product: CASSLLGRQRNSPLHF. Together with reference TRBV5-6 and TRBJ1-6, the CDR3 gives the full variable domain: DAGVTQSPTHLIKTRGQQVTLRCSPKSGHDTVSWYQQALGQGPQFIFQYYEEEERQRGNFPDRFSGHQFPNYSSELNVNALLLGDSALYLCASSLLGRQRNSPLHFGNGTRLTVT.